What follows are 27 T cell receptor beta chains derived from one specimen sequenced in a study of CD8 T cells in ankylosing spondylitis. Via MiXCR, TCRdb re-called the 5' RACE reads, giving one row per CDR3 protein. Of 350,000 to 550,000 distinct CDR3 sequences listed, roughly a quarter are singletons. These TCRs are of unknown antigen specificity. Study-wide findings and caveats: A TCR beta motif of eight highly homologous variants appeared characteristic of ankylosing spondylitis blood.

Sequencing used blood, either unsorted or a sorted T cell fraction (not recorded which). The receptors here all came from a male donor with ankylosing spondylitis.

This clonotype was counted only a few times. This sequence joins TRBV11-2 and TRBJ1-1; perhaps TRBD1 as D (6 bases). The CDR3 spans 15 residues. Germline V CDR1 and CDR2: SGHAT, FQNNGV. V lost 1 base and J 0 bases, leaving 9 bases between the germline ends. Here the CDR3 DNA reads TGTGCCAGCAGCTTAGGGGGGCTCGTGAACACTGAAGCTTTCTTT. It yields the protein CASSLGGLVNTEAFF.

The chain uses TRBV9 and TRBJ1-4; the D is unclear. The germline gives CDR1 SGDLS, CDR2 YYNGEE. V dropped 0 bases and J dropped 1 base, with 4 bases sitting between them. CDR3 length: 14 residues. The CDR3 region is CASSVGETNEKLFF. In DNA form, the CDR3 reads TGTGCCAGCAGCGTAGGGGAAACTAATGAAAAACTGTTTTTT. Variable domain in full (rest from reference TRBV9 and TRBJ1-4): DSGVTQTPKHLITATGQRVTLRCSPRSGDLSVYWYQQSLDQGLQFLIQYYNGEERAKGNILERFSAQQFPDLHSELNLSSLELGDSALYFCASSVGETNEKLFFGSGTQLSVL.

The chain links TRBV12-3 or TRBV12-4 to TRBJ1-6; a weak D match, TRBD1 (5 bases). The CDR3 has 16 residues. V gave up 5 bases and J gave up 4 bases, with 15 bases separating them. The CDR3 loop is CASSPTSGGYNSPLHF. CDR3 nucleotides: TGTGCCAGCAGTCCCACTTCCGGGGGTTATAATTCACCCCTCCACTTT.

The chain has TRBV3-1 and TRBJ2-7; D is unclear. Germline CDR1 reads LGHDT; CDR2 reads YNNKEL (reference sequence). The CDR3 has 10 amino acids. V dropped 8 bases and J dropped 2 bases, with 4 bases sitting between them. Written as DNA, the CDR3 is TGTGCCAGCGGGGCCTACGAGCAGTACTTC. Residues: CASGAYEQYF.

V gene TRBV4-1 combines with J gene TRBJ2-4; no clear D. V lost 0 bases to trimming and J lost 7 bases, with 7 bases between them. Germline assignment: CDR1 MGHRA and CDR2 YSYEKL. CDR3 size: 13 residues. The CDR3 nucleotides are TGCGCCAGCAGCCAAGATACGAGGAACATTCAGTACTTC. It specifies CASSQDTRNIQYF.

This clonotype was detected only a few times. Written as DNA, the CDR3 is TGTGCCAGCAGTTTACCAAAGCCCGGGGGCTACACCTTC. Its protein is CASSLPKPGGYTF. The chain combines TRBV12-3 or TRBV12-4 with TRBJ1-2; D remains ambiguous. The length of the CDR3 is 13 residues. Trimming stripped 2 bases from V and 8 bases from J, with 12 bases between.

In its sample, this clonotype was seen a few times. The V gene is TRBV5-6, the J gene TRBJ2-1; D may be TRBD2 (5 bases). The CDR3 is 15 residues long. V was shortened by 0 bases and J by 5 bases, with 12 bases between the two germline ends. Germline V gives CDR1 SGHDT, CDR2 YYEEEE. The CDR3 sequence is CASSLAPGKDNEQFF. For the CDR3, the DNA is TGTGCCAGCAGCTTGGCCCCGGGAAAGGACAATGAGCAGTTCTTC.

DNA for the CDR3: TGCGCCAGCAGCTTGGAAGGAGACTCCTACAATGAGCAGTTCTTC. Translated: CASSLEGDSYNEQFF. The genes are TRBV5-1 and TRBJ2-1; no definite D call. The CDR3 consists of 15 residues. The germline V gene encodes CDR1 SGHRS and CDR2 YFSETQ. V dropped 0 bases and J dropped 0 bases, with 7 bases sitting between them.

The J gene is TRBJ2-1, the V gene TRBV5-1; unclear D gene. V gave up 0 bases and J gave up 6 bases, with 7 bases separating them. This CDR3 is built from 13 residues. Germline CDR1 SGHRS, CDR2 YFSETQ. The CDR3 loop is CASSLAPFNEQFF. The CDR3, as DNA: TGCGCCAGCAGCTTGGCCCCCTTCAATGAGCAGTTCTTC. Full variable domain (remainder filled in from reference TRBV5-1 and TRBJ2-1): KAGVTQTPRYLIKTRGQQVTLSCSPISGHRSVSWYQQTPGQGLQFLFEYFSETQRNKGNFPGRFSGRQFSNSRSEMNVSTLELGDSALYLCASSLAPFNEQFFGPGTRLTVL.

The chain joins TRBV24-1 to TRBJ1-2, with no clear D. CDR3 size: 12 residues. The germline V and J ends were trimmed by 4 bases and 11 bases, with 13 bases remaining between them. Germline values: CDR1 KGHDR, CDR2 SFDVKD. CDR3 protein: CATSDGRSIYTF. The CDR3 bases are TGTGCCACCAGTGACGGCAGGTCGATATACACCTTC.

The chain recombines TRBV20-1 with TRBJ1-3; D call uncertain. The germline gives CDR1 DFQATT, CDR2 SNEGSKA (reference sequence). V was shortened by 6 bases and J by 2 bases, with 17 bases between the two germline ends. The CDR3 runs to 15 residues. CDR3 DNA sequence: TGCAGTGCCACGGGCGGGGTCAAAACTGGAAACACCATATATTTT. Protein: CSATGGVKTGNTIYF.

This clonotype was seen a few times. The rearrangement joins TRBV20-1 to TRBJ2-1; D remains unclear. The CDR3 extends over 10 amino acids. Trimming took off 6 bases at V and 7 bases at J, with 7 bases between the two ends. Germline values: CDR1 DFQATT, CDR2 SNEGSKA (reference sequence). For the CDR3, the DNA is TGCAGTGCGCATATGAATGAGCAGTTCTTC. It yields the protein CSAHMNEQFF.

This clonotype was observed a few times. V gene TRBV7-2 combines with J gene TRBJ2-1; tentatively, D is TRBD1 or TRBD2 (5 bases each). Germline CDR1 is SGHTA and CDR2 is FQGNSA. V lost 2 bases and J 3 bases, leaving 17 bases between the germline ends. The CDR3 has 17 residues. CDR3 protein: CASSLFGGEADYNEQFF. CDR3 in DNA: TGTGCCAGCAGCTTATTTGGGGGAGAGGCTGACTACAATGAGCAGTTCTTC.

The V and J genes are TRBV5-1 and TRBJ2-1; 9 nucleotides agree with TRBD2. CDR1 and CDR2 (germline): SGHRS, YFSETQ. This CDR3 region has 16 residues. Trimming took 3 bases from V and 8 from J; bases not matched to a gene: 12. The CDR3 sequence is CASSSVLAGGPHEQFF. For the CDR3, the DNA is TGCGCCAGCAGCTCCGTACTCGCGGGAGGGCCTCATGAGCAGTTCTTC.

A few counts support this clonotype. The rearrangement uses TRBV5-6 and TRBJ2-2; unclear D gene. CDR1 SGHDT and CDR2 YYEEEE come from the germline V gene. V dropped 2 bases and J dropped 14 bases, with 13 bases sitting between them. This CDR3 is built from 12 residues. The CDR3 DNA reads TGTGCCAGCAGCTTCTCTATCGGTAACCTGTTTTTT. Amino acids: CASSFSIGNLFF. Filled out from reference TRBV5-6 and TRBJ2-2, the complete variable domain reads DAGVTQSPTHLIKTRGQQVTLRCSPKSGHDTVSWYQQALGQGPQFIFQYYEEEERQRGNFPDRFSGHQFPNYSSELNVNALLLGDSALYLCASSFSIGNLFFGEGSRLTVL.

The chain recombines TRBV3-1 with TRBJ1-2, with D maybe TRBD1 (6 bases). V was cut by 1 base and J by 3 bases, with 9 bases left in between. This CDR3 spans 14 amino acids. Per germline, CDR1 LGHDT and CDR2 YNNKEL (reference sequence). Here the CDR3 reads CASSQVDSDYGYTF. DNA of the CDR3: TGTGCCAGCAGCCAAGTGGACAGCGACTATGGCTACACCTTC.

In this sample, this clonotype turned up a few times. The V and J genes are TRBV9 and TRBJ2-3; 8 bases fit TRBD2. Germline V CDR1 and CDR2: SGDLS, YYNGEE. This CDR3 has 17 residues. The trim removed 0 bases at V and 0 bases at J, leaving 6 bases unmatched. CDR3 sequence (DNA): TGTGCCAGCAGCGTAGATTGGGCTAGCGGGAGCACAGATACGCAGTATTTT. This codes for CASSVDWASGSTDTQYF.

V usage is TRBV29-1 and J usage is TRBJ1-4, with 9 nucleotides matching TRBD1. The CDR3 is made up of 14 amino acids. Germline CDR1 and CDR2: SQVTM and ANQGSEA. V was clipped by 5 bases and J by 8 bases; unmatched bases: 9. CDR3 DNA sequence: TGCAGCGTTAACACAGGGGGCAGGGTCGAAAAACTGTTTTTT. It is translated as CSVNTGGRVEKLFF. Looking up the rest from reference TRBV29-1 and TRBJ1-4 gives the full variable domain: SAVISQKPSRDICQRGTSLTIQCQVDSQVTMMFWYRQQPGQSLTLIATANQGSEATYESGFVIDKFPISRPNLTFSTLTVSNMSPEDSSIYLCSVNTGGRVEKLFFGSGTQLSVL.

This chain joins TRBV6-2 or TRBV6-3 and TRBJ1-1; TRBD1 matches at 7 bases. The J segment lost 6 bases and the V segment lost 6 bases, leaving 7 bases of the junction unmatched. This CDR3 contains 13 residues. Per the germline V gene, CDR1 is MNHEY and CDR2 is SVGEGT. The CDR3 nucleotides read TGTGCCAGCAGAACTTCCGGGACAGCTGAAGCTTTCTTT. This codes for CASRTSGTAEAFF.

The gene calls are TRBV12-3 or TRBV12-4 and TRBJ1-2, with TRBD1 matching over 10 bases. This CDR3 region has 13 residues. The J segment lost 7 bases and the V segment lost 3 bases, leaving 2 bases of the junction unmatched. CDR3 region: CASSFGTGVGYTF. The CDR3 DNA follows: TGTGCCAGCAGTTTTGGGACAGGGGTTGGCTACACCTTC.

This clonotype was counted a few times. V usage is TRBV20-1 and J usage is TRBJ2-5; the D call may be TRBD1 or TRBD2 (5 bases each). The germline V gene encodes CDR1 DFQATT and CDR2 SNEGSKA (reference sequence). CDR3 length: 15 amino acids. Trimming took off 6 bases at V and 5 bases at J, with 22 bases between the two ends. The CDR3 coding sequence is TGCAGTGCCCCGGACTCGACAACCGGGACGGAGACCCAGTACTTC. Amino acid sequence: CSAPDSTTGTETQYF.

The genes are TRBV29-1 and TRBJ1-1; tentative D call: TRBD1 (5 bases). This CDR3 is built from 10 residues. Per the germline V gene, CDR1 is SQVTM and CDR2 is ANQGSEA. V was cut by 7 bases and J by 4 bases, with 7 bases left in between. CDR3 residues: CSGGSTEAFF. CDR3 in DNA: TGCAGCGGGGGGAGCACTGAAGCTTTCTTT.

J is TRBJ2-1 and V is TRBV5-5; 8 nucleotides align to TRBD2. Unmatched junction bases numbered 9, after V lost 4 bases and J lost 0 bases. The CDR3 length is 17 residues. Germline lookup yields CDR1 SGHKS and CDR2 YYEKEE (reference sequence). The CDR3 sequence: CASSPRVGGGSYNEQFF. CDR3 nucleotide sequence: TGTGCCAGCAGCCCGAGGGTCGGGGGGGGCTCCTACAATGAGCAGTTCTTC.

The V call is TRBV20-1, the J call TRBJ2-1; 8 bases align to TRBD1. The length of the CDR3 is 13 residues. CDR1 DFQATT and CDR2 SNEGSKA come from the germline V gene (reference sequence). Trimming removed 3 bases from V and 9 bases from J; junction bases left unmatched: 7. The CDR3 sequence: CSARVQGAGEQFF. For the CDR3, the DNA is TGCAGTGCTAGGGTTCAGGGGGCAGGTGAGCAGTTCTTC.

The CDR3 here is CASSSRWQGGSYEQYF. For the CDR3, the DNA is TGTGCCAGCAGCTCCCGCTGGCAGGGAGGTTCCTACGAGCAGTACTTC. V usage is TRBV7-9 and J usage is TRBJ2-7; a weak D match, TRBD2 (6 bases). This CDR3 spans 16 amino acids. V gave up 4 bases and J gave up 1 base, with 17 bases separating them. CDR1 is SEHNR and CDR2 is FQNEAQ in the germline V gene (reference sequence).

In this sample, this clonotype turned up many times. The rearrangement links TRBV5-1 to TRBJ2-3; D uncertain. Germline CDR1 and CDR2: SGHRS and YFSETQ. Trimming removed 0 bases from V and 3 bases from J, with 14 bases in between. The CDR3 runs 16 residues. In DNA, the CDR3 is TGCGCCAGCAGCTTGGAGGGCTCCATAGGGACAGATACGCAGTATTTT. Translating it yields CASSLEGSIGTDTQYF.

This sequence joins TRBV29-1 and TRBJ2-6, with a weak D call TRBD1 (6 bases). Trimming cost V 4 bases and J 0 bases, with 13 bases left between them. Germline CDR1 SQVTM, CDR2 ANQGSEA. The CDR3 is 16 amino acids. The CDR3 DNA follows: TGCAGCGTTGTGGACAGACGGATCTCTGGGGCCAACGTCCTGACTTTC. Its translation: CSVVDRRISGANVLTF. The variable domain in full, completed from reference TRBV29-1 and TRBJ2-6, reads SAVISQKPSRDICQRGTSLTIQCQVDSQVTMMFWYRQQPGQSLTLIATANQGSEATYESGFVIDKFPISRPNLTFSTLTVSNMSPEDSSIYLCSVVDRRISGANVLTFGAGSRLTVL.